This TCR beta chain is from a study of blood T cell repertoires in COVID-19. Study in general: The United States, Italy and Spain were the sources of the acute and convalescent COVID-19 samples.

Original processing notes: Counts of nucleated cells, estimated from reference gene primer amplification, were obtained. Assay: immunoSEQ multiplex PCR; the TCRdb copy retains only in-frame clones and omits some. V, J and clone size are those of that table, while D and trimming were read from the DNA. The sample consists of about 88,000 clones, more than 85% of them appearing once. V shed 2 bases and J shed 8 bases, with 9 bases lying between them. The germline V gene encodes CDR1 SQVTM and CDR2 ANQGSEA. The CDR3 spans 12 residues. Input material: peripheral blood. This sequence joins TRBV29-1 and TRBJ2-2; D may be TRBD2 (5 bases). The receptor comes from a man in his sixties with acute or convalescent COVID-19. The CDR3 spells CSVESGVGELFF. The CDR3 DNA sequence: TGCAGCGTTGAATCCGGGGTTGGGGAGCTGTTTTTT.